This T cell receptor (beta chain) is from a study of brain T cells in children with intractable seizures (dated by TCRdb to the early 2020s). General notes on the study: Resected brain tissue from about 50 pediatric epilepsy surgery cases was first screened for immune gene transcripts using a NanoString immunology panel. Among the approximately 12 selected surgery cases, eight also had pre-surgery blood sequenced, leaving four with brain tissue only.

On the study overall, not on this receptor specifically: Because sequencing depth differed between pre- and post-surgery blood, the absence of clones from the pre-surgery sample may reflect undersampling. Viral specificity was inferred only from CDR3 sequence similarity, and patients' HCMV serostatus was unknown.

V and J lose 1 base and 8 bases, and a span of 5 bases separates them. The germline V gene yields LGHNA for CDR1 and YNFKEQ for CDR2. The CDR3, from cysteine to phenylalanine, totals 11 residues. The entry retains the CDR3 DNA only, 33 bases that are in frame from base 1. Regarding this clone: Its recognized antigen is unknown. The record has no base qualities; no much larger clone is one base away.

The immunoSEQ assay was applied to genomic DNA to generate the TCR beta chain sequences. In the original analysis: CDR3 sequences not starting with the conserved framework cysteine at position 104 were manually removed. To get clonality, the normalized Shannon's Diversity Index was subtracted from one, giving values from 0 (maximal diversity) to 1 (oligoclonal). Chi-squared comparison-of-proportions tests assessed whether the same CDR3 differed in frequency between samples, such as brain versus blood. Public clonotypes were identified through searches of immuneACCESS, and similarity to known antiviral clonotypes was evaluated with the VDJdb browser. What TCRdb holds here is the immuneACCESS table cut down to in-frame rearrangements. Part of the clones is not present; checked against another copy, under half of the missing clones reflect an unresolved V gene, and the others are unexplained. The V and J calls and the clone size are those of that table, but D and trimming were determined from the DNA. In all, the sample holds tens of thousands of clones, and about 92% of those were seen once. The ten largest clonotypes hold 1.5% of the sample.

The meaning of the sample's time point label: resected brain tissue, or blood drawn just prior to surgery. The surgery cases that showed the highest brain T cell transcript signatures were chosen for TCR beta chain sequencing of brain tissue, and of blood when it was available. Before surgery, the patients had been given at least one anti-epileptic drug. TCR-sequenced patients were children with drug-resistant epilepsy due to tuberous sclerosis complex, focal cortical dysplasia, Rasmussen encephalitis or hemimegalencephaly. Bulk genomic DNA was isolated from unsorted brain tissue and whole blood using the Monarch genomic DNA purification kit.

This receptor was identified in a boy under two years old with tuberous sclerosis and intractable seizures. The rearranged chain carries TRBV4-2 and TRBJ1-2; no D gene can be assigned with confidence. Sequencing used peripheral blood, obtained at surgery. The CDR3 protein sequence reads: CASSQGRGYTF. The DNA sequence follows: TGTGCCAGCAGCCAAGGGAGGGGCTACACCTTC.